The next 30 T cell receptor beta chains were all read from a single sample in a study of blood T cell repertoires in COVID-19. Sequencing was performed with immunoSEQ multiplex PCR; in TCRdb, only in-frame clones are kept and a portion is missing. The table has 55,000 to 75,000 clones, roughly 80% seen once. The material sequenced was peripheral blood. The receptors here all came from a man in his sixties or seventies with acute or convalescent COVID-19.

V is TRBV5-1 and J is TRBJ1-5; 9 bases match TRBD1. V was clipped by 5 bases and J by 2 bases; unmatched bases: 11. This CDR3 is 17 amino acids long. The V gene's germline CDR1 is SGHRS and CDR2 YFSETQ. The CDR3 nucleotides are TGCGCCAGCAGGGCGGGACAGGGCAACATAGGCAATCAGCCCCAGCATTTT. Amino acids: CASRAGQGNIGNQPQHF.

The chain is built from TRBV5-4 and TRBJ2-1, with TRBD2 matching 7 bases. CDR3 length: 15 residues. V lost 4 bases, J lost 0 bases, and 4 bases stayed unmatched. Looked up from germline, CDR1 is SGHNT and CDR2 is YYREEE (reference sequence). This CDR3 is CASSASGASYNEQFF. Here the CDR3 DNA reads TGTGCCAGCAGCGCTAGCGGTGCCTCCTACAATGAGCAGTTCTTC. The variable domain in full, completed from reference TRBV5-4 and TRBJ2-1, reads ETGVTQSPTHLIKTRGQQVTLRCSSQSGHNTVSWYQQALGQGPQFIFQYYREEENGRGNFPPRFSGLQFPNYSSELNVNALELDDSALYLCASSASGASYNEQFFGPGTRLTVL.

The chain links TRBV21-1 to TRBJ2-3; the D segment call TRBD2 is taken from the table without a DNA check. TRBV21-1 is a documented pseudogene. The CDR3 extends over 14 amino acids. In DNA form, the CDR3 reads TGTGCCAGCAGCCCCCCCGGGGAAGTAGATACGCAGTATTTT. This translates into CASSPPGEVDTQYF.

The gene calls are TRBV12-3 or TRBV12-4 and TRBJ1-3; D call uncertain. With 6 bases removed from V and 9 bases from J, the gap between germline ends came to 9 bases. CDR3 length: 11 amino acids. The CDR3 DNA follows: TGTGCCAGCAGCTCTCCGGGCACCATATATTTT. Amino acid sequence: CASSSPGTIYF.

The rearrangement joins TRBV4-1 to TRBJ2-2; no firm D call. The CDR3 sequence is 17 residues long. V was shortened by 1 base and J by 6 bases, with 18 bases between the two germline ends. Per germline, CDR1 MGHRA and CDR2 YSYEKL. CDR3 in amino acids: CASSQVDLGFLSGELFF. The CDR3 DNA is TGCGCCAGCAGCCAAGTCGATTTGGGCTTTCTGTCCGGGGAGCTGTTTTTT.

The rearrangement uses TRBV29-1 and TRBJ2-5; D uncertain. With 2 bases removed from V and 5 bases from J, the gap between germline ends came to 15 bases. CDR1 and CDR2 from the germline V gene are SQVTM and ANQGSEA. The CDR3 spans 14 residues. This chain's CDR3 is CSVEPGFDGETQYF. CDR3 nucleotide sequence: TGCAGCGTTGAACCCGGCTTCGACGGGGAGACCCAGTACTTC.

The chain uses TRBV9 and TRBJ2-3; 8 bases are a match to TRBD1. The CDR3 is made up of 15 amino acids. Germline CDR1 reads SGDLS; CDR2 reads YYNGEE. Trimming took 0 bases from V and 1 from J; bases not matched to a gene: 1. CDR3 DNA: TGTGCCAGCAGCGTAGGGGGACAGGGCACAGATACGCAGTATTTT. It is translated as CASSVGGQGTDTQYF.

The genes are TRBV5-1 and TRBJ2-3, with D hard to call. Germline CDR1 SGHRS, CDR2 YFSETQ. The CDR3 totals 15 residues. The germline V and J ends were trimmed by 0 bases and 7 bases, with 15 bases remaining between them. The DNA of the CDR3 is TGCGCCAGCAGCTTGGCCTGGCGGTCCCCGCATACGCAGTATTTT. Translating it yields CASSLAWRSPHTQYF.

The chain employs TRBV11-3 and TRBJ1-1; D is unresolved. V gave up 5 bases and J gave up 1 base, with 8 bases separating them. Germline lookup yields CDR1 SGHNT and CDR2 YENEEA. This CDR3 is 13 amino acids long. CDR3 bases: TGTGCCAGCAGCCTCGACACGAACACTGAAGCTTTCTTT. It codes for CASSLDTNTEAFF.

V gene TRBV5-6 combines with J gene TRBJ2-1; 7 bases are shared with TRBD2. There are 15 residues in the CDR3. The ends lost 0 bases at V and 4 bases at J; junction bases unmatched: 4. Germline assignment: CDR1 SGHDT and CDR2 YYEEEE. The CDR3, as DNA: TGTGCCAGCAGCTTGGACCTAGCGGCTTACAATGAGCAGTTCTTC. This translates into CASSLDLAAYNEQFF.

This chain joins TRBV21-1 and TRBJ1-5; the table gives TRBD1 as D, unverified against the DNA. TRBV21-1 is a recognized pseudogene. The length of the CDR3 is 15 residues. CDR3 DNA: TGTGCCAGCAGCAAAGAGACAGGGGACAATCAGCCCCAGCATTTT. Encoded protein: CASSKETGDNQPQHF.

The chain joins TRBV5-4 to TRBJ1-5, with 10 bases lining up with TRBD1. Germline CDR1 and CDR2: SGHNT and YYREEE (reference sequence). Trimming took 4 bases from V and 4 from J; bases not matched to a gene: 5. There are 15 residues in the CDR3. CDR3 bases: TGTGCCAGCAGCCCAGGACAGGGGGTAAATCAGCCCCAGCATTTT. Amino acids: CASSPGQGVNQPQHF.

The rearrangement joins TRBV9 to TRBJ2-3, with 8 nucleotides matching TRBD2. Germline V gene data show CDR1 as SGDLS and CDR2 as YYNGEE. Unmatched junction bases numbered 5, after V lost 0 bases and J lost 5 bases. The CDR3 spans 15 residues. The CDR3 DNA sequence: TGTGCCAGCAGCGTAGATAAGCGGGAGAGAGATACGCAGTATTTT. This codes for CASSVDKRERDTQYF. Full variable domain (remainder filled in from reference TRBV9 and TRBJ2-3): DSGVTQTPKHLITATGQRVTLRCSPRSGDLSVYWYQQSLDQGLQFLIQYYNGEERAKGNILERFSAQQFPDLHSELNLSSLELGDSALYFCASSVDKRERDTQYFGPGTRLTVL.

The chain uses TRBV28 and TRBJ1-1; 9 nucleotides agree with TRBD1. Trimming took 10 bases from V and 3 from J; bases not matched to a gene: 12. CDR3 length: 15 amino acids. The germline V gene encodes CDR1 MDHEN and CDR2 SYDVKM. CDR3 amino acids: CAIVTGTGMYTEAFF. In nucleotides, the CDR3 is TGTGCCATCGTAACCGGGACAGGGATGTACACTGAAGCTTTCTTT.

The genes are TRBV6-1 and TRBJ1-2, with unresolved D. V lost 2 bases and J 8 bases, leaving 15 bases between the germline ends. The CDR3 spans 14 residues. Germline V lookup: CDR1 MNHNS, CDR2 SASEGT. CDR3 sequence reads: CASSENVGTGGYTF. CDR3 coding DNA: TGTGCCAGCAGTGAAAACGTGGGAACGGGAGGCTACACCTTC.

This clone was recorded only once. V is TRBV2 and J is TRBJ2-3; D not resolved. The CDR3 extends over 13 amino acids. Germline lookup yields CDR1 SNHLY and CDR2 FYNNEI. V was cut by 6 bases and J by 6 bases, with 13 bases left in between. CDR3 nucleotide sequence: TGTGCCAGCAGGTCGACCGCGGCGGATACGCAGTATTTT. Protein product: CASRSTAADTQYF.

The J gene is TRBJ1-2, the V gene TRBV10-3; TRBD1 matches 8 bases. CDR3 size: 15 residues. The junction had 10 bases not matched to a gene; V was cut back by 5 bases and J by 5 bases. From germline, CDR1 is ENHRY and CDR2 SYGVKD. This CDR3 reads CAISPDRVFEYGYTF. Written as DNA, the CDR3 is TGTGCCATCAGTCCGGACAGGGTATTTGAGTATGGCTACACCTTC.

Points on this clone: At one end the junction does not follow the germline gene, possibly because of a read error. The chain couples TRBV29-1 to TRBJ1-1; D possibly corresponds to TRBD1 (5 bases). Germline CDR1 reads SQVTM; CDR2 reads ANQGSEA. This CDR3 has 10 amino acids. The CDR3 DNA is TGCAGCGTTGATTATGACAGTCTGCCTTTT. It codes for CSVDYDSLPF.

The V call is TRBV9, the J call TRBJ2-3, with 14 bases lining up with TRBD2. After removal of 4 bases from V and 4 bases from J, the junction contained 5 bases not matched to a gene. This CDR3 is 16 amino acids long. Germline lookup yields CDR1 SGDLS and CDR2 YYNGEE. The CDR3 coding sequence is TGTGCCAGCAGCCCTGGACTAGCGGGAGGAGCAGATACGCAGTATTTT. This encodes CASSPGLAGGADTQYF.

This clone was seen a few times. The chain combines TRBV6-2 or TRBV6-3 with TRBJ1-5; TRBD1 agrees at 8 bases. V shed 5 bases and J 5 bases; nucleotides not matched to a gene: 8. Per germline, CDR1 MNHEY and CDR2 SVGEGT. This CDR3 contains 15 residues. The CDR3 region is CASSGQGRDDQPQHF. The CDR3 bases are TGTGCCAGCAGTGGACAGGGAAGGGATGATCAGCCCCAGCATTTT.

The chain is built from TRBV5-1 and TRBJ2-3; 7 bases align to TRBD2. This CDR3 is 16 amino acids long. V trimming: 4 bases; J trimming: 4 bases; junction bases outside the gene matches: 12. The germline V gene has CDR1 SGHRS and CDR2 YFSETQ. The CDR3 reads CASSPSLASGADTQYF. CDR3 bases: TGCGCCAGCAGCCCTTCACTAGCGAGTGGCGCAGATACGCAGTATTTT.

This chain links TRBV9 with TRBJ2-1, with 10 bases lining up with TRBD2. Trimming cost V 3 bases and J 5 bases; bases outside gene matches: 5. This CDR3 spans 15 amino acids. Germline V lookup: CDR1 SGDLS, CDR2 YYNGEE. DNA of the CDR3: TGTGCCAGCAGCGCCTCTAGCGGGAGCGACAATGAGCAGTTCTTC. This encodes CASSASSGSDNEQFF.

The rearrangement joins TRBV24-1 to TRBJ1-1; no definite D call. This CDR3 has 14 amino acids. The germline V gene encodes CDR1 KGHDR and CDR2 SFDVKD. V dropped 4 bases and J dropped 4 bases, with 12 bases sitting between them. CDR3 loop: CATSDTRSGTEAFF. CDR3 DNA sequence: TGTGCCACCAGTGACACAAGGTCGGGCACTGAAGCTTTCTTT.

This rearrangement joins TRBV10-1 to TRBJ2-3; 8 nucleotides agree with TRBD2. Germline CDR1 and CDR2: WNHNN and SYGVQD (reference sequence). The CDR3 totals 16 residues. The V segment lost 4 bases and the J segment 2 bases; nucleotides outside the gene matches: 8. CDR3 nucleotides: TGCGCCAGCAGTGCCTCTCACGGGGGGGACACAGATACGCAGTATTTT. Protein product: CASSASHGGDTDTQYF.

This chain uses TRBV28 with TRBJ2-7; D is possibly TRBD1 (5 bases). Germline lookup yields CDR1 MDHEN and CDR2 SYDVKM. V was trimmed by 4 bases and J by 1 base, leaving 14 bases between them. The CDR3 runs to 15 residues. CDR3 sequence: CASSSNPGHSYEQYF. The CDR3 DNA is TGTGCCAGCAGTTCCAACCCAGGACATTCCTACGAGCAGTACTTC.

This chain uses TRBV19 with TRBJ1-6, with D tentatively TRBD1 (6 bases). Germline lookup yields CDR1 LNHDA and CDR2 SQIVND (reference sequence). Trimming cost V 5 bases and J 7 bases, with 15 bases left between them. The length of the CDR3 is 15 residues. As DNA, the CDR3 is TGTGCCAGTAGTTCGGGACAACCACCAAATTCACCCCTCCACTTT. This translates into CASSSGQPPNSPLHF. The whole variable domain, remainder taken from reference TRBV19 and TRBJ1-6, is DGGITQSPKYLFRKEGQNVTLSCEQNLNHDAMYWYRQDPGQGLRLIYYSQIVNDFQKGDIAEGYSVSREKKESFPLTVTSAQKNPTAFYLCASSSGQPPNSPLHFGNGTRLTVT.

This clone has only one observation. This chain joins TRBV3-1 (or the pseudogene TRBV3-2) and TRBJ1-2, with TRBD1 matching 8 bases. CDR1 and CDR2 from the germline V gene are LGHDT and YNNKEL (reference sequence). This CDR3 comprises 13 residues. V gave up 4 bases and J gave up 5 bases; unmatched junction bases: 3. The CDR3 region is CASSPGQGYGYTF. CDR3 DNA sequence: TGTGCCAGCAGCCCCGGACAGGGATATGGCTACACCTTC.

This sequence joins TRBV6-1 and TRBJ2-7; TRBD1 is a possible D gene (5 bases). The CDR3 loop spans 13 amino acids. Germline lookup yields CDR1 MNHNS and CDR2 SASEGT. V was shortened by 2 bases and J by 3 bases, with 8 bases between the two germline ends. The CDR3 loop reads CASSERQNYEQYF. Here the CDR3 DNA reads TGTGCCAGCAGTGAAAGACAGAACTACGAGCAGTACTTC.

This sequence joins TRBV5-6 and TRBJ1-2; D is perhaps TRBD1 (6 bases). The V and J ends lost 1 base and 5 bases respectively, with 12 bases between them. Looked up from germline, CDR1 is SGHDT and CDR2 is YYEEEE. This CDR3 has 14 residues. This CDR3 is CASSLNRATYGYTF. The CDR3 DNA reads TGTGCCAGCAGCTTGAACAGGGCCACATATGGCTACACCTTC.

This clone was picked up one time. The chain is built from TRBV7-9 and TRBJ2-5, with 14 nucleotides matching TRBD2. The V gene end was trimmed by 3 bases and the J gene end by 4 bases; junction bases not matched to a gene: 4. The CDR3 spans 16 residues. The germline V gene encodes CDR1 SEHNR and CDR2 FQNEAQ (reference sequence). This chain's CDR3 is CASSLGLAGVGETQYF. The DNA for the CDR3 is TGTGCCAGCAGCTTGGGACTAGCGGGAGTAGGAGAGACCCAGTACTTC. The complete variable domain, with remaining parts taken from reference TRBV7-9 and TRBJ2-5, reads DTGVSQNPRHKITKRGQNVTFRCDPISEHNRLYWYRQTLGQGPEFLTYFQNEAQLEKSRLLSDRFSAERPKGSFSTLEIQRTEQGDSAMYLCASSLGLAGVGETQYFGPGTRLLVL.